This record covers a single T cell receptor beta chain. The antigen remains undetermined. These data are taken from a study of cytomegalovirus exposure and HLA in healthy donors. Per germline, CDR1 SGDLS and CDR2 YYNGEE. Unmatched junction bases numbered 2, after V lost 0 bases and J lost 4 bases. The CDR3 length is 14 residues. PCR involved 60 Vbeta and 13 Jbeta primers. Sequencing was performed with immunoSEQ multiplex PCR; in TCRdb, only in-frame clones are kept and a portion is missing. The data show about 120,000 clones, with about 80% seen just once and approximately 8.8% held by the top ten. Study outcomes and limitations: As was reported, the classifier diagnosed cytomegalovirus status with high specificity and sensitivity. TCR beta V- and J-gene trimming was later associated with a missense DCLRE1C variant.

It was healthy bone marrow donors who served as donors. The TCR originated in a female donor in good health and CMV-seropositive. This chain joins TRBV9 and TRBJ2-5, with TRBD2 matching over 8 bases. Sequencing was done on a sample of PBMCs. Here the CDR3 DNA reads TGTGCCAGCAGCGTAGGCCTAGCGGGAGAGACCCAGTACTTC. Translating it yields CASSVGLAGETQYF.